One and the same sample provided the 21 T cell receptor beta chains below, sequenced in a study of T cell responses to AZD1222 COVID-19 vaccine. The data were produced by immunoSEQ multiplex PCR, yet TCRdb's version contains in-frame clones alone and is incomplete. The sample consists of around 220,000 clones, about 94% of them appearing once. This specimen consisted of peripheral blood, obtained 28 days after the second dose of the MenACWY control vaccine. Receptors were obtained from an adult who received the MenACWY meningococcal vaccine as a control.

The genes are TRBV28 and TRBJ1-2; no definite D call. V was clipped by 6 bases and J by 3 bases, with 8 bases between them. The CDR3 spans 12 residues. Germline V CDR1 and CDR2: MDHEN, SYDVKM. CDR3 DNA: TGTGCCAGCAGAAGTCCGGACTATGGCTACACCTTC. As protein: CASRSPDYGYTF.

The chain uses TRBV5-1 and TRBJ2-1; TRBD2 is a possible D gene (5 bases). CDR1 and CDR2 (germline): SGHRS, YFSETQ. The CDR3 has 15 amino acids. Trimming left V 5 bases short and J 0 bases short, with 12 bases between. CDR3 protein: CASRAESSSYNEQFF. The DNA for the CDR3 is TGCGCCAGCAGAGCGGAGTCGAGCTCCTACAATGAGCAGTTCTTC.

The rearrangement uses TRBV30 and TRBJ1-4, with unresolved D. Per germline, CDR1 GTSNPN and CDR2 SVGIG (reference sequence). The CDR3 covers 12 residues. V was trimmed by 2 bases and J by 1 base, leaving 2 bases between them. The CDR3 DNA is TGTGCCTGGAGTATAACTAATGAAAAACTGTTTTTT. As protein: CAWSITNEKLFF.

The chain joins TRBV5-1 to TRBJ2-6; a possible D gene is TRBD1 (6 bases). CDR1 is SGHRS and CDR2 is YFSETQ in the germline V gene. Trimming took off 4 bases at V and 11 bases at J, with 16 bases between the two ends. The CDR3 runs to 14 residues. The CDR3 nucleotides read TGCGCCAGCAGCCCAACAGGGTTCAGCGACGTCCTGACTTTC. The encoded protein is CASSPTGFSDVLTF.

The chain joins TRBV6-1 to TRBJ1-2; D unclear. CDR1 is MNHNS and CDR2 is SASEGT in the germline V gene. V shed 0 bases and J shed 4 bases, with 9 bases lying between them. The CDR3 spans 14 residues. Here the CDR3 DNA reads TGTGCCAGCAGTGAAGCGATGGGGTCCTATGGCTACACCTTC. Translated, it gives CASSEAMGSYGYTF.

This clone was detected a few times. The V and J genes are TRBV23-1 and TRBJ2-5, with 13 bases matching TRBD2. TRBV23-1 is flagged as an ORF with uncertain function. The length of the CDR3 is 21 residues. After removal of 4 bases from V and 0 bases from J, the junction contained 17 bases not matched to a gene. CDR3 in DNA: TGCGCCAGCAGTCCTGAGCGACCCTGGACTAGCGGGAGTCCCAACCAAGAGACCCAGTACTTC. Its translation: CASSPERPWTSGSPNQETQYF.

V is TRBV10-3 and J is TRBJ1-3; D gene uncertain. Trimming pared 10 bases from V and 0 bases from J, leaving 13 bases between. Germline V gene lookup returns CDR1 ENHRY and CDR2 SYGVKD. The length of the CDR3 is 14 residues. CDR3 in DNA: TGTGCCACAAAGACTGACTACTCTGGAAACACCATATATTTT. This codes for CATKTDYSGNTIYF.

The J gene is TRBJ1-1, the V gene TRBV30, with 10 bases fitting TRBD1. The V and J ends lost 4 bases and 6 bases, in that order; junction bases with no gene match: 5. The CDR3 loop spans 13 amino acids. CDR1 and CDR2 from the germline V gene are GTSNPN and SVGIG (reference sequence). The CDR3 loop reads CAWNGQGDSEAFF. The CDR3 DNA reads TGTGCCTGGAACGGACAGGGGGACTCTGAAGCTTTCTTT.

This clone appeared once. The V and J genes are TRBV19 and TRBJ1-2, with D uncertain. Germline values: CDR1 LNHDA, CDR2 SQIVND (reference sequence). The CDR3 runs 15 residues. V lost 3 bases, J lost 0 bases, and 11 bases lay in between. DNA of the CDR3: TGTGCCAGTAGTATCGACGGCGGGTCTAACTATGGCTACACCTTC. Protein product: CASSIDGGSNYGYTF.

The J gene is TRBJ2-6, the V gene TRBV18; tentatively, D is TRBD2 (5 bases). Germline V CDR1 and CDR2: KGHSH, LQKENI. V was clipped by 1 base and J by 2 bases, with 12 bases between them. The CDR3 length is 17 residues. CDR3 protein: CASSPRGEGPGANVLTF. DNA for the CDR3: TGTGCCAGCTCACCACGGGGTGAGGGCCCTGGGGCCAACGTCCTGACTTTC.

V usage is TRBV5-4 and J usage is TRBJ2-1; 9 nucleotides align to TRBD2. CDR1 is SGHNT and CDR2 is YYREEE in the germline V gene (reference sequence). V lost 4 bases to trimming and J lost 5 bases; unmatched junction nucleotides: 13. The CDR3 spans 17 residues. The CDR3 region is CASSTTPAGGPHNEQFF. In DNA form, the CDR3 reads TGTGCCAGCAGCACCACTCCCGCGGGAGGGCCCCACAATGAGCAGTTCTTC.

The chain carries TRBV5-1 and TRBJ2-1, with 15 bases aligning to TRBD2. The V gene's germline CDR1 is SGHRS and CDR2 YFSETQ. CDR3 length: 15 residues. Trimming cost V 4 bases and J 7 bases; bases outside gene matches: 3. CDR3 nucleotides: TGCGCCAGCAGCCCTGGACTAGCGGGAGGGAATGAGCAGTTCTTC. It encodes CASSPGLAGGNEQFF.

CDR3 nucleotides: TGTGCCAGCAGACCTCCGACAGGCGGGAATGGCTACACCTTC. Its translation is CASRPPTGGNGYTF. The chain has TRBV28 and TRBJ1-2, with D possibly being TRBD1 (6 bases). V shed 6 bases and J shed 6 bases, with 17 bases lying between them. This CDR3 contains 14 residues. Per germline, CDR1 MDHEN and CDR2 SYDVKM.

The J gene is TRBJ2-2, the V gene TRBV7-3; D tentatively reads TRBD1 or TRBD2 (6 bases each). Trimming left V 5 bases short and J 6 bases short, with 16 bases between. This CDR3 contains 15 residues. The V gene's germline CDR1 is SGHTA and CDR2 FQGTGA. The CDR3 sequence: CASSPVGGVSGELFF. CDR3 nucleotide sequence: TGTGCCAGCAGCCCCGTGGGGGGCGTCTCCGGGGAGCTGTTTTTT. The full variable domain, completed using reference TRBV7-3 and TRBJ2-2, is GAGVSQTPSNKVTEKGKYVELRCDPISGHTALYWYRQSLGQGPEFLIYFQGTGAADDSGLPNDRFFAVRPEGSVSTLKIQRTERGDSAVYLCASSPVGGVSGELFFGEGSRLTVL.

The DNA for the CDR3 is TGTGCCAGCAGAGTTAAGGGGCTTGGTGACGAGCAGTACTTC. Protein product: CASRVKGLGDEQYF. The chain employs TRBV5-5 and TRBJ2-7; possibly TRBD1 for D (5 bases). The CDR3 length is 14 residues. Germline values: CDR1 SGHKS, CDR2 YYEKEE (reference sequence). Trimming took off 5 bases at V and 5 bases at J, with 17 bases between the two ends.

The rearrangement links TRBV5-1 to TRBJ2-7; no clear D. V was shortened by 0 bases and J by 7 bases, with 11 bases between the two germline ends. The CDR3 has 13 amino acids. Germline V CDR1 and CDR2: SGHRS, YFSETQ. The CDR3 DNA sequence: TGCGCCAGCAGCTTGGATGCGATGGGGGAGCAGTACTTC. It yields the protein CASSLDAMGEQYF. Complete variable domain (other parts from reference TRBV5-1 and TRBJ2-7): KAGVTQTPRYLIKTRGQQVTLSCSPISGHRSVSWYQQTPGQGLQFLFEYFSETQRNKGNFPGRFSGRQFSNSRSEMNVSTLELGDSALYLCASSLDAMGEQYFGPGTRLTVT.

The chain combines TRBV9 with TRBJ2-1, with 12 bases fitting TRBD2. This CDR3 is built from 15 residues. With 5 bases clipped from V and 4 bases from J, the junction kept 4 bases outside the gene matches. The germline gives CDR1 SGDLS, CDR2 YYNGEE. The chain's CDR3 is CASSSSGGAYNEQFF. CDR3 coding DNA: TGTGCCAGCAGTTCTAGCGGGGGGGCTTACAATGAGCAGTTCTTC.

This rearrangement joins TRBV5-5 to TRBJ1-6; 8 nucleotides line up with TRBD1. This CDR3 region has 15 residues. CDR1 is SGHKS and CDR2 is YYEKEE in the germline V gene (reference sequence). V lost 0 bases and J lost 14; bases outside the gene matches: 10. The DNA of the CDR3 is TGTGCCAGCAGCTTGGCTCTAGACAGGGGCGAGACCCTCCACTTT. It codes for CASSLALDRGETLHF.

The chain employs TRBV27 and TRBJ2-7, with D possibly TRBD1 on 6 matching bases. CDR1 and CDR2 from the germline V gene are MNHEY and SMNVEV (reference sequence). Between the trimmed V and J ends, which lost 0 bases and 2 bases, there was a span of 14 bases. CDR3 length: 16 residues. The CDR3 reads CASSLSGAGRPYEQYF. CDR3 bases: TGTGCCAGCAGTTTATCGGGGGCTGGACGGCCCTACGAGCAGTACTTC.

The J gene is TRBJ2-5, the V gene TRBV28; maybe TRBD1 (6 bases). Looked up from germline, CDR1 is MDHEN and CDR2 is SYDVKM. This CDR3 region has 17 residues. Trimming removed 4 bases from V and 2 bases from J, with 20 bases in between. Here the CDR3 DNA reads TGTGCCAGCAGTTCTATCTCGTGGGCAGGGGATCAAGAGACCCAGTACTTC. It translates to CASSSISWAGDQETQYF.

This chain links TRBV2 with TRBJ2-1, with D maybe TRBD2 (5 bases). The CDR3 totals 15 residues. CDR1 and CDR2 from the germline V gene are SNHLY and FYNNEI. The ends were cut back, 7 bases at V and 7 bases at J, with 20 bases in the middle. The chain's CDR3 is CASTRGQELINEQFF. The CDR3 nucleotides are TGTGCCAGCACCCGCGGGCAGGAGCTTATAAATGAGCAGTTCTTC.